These 6 T cell receptor beta chains originate from one sample sequenced in a study of OX40 agonist ivuxolimab in advanced cancers. Data came from immunoSEQ multiplex PCR; TCRdb stores just in-frame clones and leaves some out. This table holds roughly 70,000 clones, approximately 86% found once. The source material was CD4+ or CD8+ T cells sorted from blood, sampled in a trial of the OX40 agonist ivuxolimab. These receptors came from an adult with an advanced solid tumor such as melanoma, head and neck, liver or kidney cancer.

The V and J genes are TRBV2 and TRBJ2-1, with TRBD2 matching 8 bases. Germline V gene data show CDR1 as SNHLY and CDR2 as FYNNEI. V trimming: 7 bases; J trimming: 5 bases; junction bases outside the gene matches: 4. The CDR3 has 13 residues. CDR3 sequence reads: CASTSGLDNEQFF. The CDR3 DNA reads TGTGCCAGCACTTCGGGACTAGACAATGAGCAGTTCTTC.

The chain has TRBV6-5 and TRBJ1-2; D is unclear. V lost 2 bases and J lost 5, with 9 bases in between. Germline CDR1 is MNHEY and CDR2 is SVGAGI. The CDR3 has 13 residues. CDR3 nucleotide sequence: TGTGCCAGCAGTTACGAGTTAGGATATGGCTACACCTTC. Its protein is CASSYELGYGYTF.

The chain combines TRBV27 with TRBJ2-1, with a weak D call TRBD1 (6 bases). Trimming shortened V by 6 bases and J by 3 bases, and 9 bases separated the two germline ends. The CDR3 is made up of 13 amino acids. CDR1 and CDR2 (germline): MNHEY, SMNVEV (reference sequence). This chain's CDR3 is CASRMTGYNEQFF. CDR3 DNA sequence: TGTGCCAGCAGAATGACAGGCTACAATGAGCAGTTCTTC.

This chain's CDR3 is CASSRQGTNTGELFF. The CDR3 nucleotides are TGTGCCAGCAGTCGACAGGGCACAAACACCGGGGAGCTGTTTTTT. J is TRBJ2-2 and V is TRBV28, with TRBD1 identical over 7 bases. The V and J ends lost 5 bases and 2 bases, in that order; junction bases with no gene match: 5. CDR3 size: 15 residues. The germline gives CDR1 MDHEN, CDR2 SYDVKM.

The chain uses TRBV28 and TRBJ1-2; D remains ambiguous. V was shortened by 3 bases and J by 8 bases, with 16 bases between the two germline ends. The CDR3 has 14 residues. Germline CDR1 and CDR2: MDHEN and SYDVKM. The CDR3 reads CASSFIRAGGGYTF. The CDR3 DNA sequence: TGTGCCAGCAGTTTTATTCGGGCAGGCGGGGGCTACACCTTC.

The chain links TRBV28 to TRBJ1-4; D gene unclear. Per germline, CDR1 MDHEN and CDR2 SYDVKM. The CDR3 is 14 amino acids. The V gene lost 6 bases and the J gene lost 3 bases, with 11 bases spanning the gap. This chain's CDR3 is CASRTRRANEKLFF. CDR3 DNA: TGTGCCAGCAGGACTAGGAGGGCTAATGAAAAACTGTTTTTT.